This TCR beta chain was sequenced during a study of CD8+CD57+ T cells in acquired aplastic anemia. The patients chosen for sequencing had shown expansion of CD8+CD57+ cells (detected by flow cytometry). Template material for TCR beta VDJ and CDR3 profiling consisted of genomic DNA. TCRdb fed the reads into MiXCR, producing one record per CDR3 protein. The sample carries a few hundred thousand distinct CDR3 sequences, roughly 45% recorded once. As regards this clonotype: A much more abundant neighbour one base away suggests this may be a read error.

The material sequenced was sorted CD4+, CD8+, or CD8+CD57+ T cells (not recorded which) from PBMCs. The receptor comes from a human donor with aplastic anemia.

CDR3 sequence reads: CVSSRTGTSGSTDTQYF. The CDR3 nucleotides read TGCGTCAGCAGCCGAACCGGGACTAGCGGTAGCACAGATACGCAGTATTTT. V is TRBV5-1 and J is TRBJ2-3; 11 bases fit TRBD2. CDR3 length equals 17 residues. Per germline, CDR1 SGHRS and CDR2 YFSETQ.